A selection of T cell receptor beta chains follows, all from one sample in a study of blood T cells in healthy people across ages. TCRdb reanalysed the 5' RACE reads using MiXCR and keeps one entry per CDR3 protein. Here the sample spans around 1.5 million distinct CDR3 sequences, almost 60% being singletons. The specimen was blood. Receptor source: a man aged 18 to 29 in good health. Both conserved end residues are part of each CDR3. The D gene is left open where the match is weak. Where a row states a size, it is once, few, many or the class of an expanded clone; other rows omit it.

v_gene: TRBV5-1
j_gene: TRBJ1-2
d_gene: TRBD1
abundance: few
CDR3aa: CASSGTRGDGYTF
CDR3nt: TGCGCCAGCAGCGGAACCAGGGGGGATGGCTACACCTTC

v_gene: TRBV3-1
j_gene: TRBJ2-5
d_gene: -
abundance: once
CDR3aa: CASSRALRGRETQYF
CDR3nt: TGTGCCAGCAGCCGCGCGCTCAGGGGCCGCGAGACCCAGTACTTC

v_gene: TRBV7-2
j_gene: TRBJ2-3
d_gene: TRBD1
abundance: -
CDR3aa: CASSLEGTGALIDTQYF
CDR3nt: TGTGCCAGCAGCTTAGAAGGGACAGGGGCACTCATAGATACGCAGTATTTT

v_gene: TRBV5-1
j_gene: TRBJ2-1
d_gene: -
abundance: -
CDR3aa: CASSLERGRNEQFF
CDR3nt: TGCGCCAGCAGCTTGGAAAGAGGTCGGAATGAGCAGTTCTTC

v_gene: TRBV28
j_gene: TRBJ1-4
d_gene: -
abundance: few
CDR3aa: CASSFSREPEKLFF
CDR3nt: TGTGCCAGCAGTTTCTCCAGGGAACCTGAAAAACTGTTTTTT

v_gene: TRBV10-3
j_gene: TRBJ2-1
d_gene: -
abundance: few
CDR3aa: CAISESRIEKSEQFF
CDR3nt: TGTGCCATCAGTGAGTCTCGAATAGAAAAATCTGAGCAGTTCTTC

v_gene: TRBV7-9
j_gene: TRBJ2-7
d_gene: -
abundance: -
CDR3aa: CASSLLQGGSYEQYF
CDR3nt: TGTGCCAGCAGCCTTTTACAGGGTGGTTCCTACGAGCAGTACTTC

v_gene: TRBV7-2
j_gene: TRBJ2-7
d_gene: -
abundance: -
CDR3aa: CASSSPTKRVEQYF
CDR3nt: TGTGCCAGCAGCTCGCCGACGAAAAGGGTCGAGCAGTACTTC

v_gene: TRBV4-2
j_gene: TRBJ2-3
d_gene: -
abundance: few
CDR3aa: CASSHPSRGDTQYF
CDR3nt: TGTGCCAGCAGCCATCCTTCGAGGGGAGATACGCAGTATTTT

v_gene: TRBV20-1
j_gene: TRBJ2-1
d_gene: TRBD2
abundance: -
CDR3aa: CSARTSGALSYNEQFF
CDR3nt: TGCAGTGCCCGGACTAGCGGCGCTCTATCCTACAATGAGCAGTTCTTC

v_gene: TRBV6-2/TRBV6-3
j_gene: TRBJ1-5
d_gene: -
abundance: -
CDR3aa: CASSAYRYGGNQPQHF
CDR3nt: TGTGCCAGCAGTGCTTATCGCTATGGGGGTAATCAGCCCCAGCATTTT

v_gene: TRBV20-1
j_gene: TRBJ2-3
d_gene: TRBD2
abundance: -
CDR3aa: CSARVAGGFTDTQYF
CDR3nt: TGCAGTGCTAGGGTGGCCGGGGGGTTCACAGATACGCAGTATTTT

v_gene: TRBV27
j_gene: TRBJ2-5
d_gene: -
abundance: -
CDR3aa: CASSGLAQETQYF
CDR3nt: TGTGCCAGCAGTGGACTCGCTCAAGAGACCCAGTACTTC

v_gene: TRBV29-1
j_gene: TRBJ2-3
d_gene: TRBD1
abundance: few
CDR3aa: CSVRDSRTDTQYF
CDR3nt: TGCAGCGTCCGGGACAGTCGAACAGATACGCAGTATTTT

v_gene: TRBV6-5
j_gene: TRBJ2-3
d_gene: TRBD2
abundance: -
CDR3aa: CASRWGGRGGTQYF
CDR3nt: TGTGCCAGCAGATGGGGCGGGAGGGGTGGTACGCAGTATTTT

v_gene: TRBV13
j_gene: TRBJ2-1
d_gene: TRBD1
abundance: -
CDR3aa: CASGSGTGVWNEQFF
CDR3nt: TGTGCCAGCGGCTCCGGGACAGGGGTGTGGAATGAGCAGTTCTTC

v_gene: TRBV5-1
j_gene: TRBJ2-7
d_gene: TRBD1
abundance: -
CDR3aa: CASRAGTVYEQYF
CDR3nt: TGCGCCAGCAGGGCCGGGACAGTCTACGAGCAGTACTTC

v_gene: TRBV5-6
j_gene: TRBJ2-2
d_gene: -
abundance: -
CDR3aa: CASSPRIPGPGTGELFF
CDR3nt: TGTGCCAGCAGCCCCCGCATCCCGGGACCAGGCACCGGGGAGCTGTTTTTT

v_gene: TRBV3-1
j_gene: TRBJ2-5
d_gene: TRBD2
abundance: -
CDR3aa: CASSQAFLAGEETQYF
CDR3nt: TGTGCCAGCAGCCAAGCCTTCCTAGCGGGGGAAGAGACCCAGTACTTC

v_gene: TRBV24-1
j_gene: TRBJ1-2
d_gene: TRBD1
abundance: -
CDR3aa: CATSDPDRGRPYGYTF
CDR3nt: TGTGCCACCAGTGACCCCGACAGGGGGCGACCCTATGGCTACACCTTC

v_gene: TRBV4-1
j_gene: TRBJ2-5
d_gene: TRBD1
abundance: -
CDR3aa: CASSVGDRGPETQYF
CDR3nt: TGCGCCAGCAGCGTTGGGGACAGGGGGCCAGAGACCCAGTACTTC

v_gene: TRBV9
j_gene: TRBJ2-2
d_gene: TRBD1
abundance: few
CDR3aa: CASQRDRVNTGELFF
CDR3nt: TGTGCCAGCCAACGGGACAGGGTAAACACCGGGGAGCTGTTTTTT

v_gene: TRBV7-2
j_gene: TRBJ2-5
d_gene: -
abundance: -
CDR3aa: CASSSLALLETQYF
CDR3nt: TGTGCCAGCAGCTCCCTAGCCCTACTCGAGACCCAGTACTTC

v_gene: TRBV6-5
j_gene: TRBJ2-2
d_gene: TRBD1
abundance: -
CDR3aa: CASSYGTGRTGELFF
CDR3nt: TGTGCCAGCAGTTACGGGACAGGGCGGACCGGGGAGCTGTTTTTT

v_gene: TRBV20-1
j_gene: TRBJ2-4
d_gene: TRBD2
abundance: few
CDR3aa: CSASRAGGPSAKNIQYF
CDR3nt: TGCAGTGCTTCACGAGCGGGGGGGCCTTCTGCCAAAAACATTCAGTACTTC